Presented here are 20 T cell receptor beta chains from one specimen sequenced in a study of T cell responses to AZD1222 COVID-19 vaccine. Using immunoSEQ multiplex PCR, the repertoire was profiled, and TCRdb retains in-frame clones only, with some absent. The sample consists of approximately 300,000 clones, about 94% of them appearing once. The sequences come from peripheral blood, collected 28 days after the second AZD1222 dose. The receptors were sampled from an adult who received the AZD1222 COVID-19 vaccine.

The chain links TRBV5-1 to TRBJ1-1, with a possible D match to TRBD1 (6 bases). CDR3 length equals 15 residues. Trimming shortened V by 3 bases and J by 4 bases, and 16 bases separated the two germline ends. Germline V gene data show CDR1 as SGHRS and CDR2 as YFSETQ. The CDR3 protein is CASSSSPGAFTEAFF. CDR3 in DNA: TGCGCCAGCAGCTCGAGTCCGGGGGCGTTCACTGAAGCTTTCTTT.

V usage is TRBV11-3 and J usage is TRBJ1-1, with a possible D match to TRBD1 (5 bases). The CDR3 sequence is 13 residues long. The germline V and J ends were trimmed by 5 bases and 5 bases, with 12 bases remaining between them. Per germline, CDR1 SGHNT and CDR2 YENEEA. The CDR3 sequence: CASSRTQGTEAFF. The CDR3 nucleotides are TGTGCCAGCAGCCGGACCCAGGGAACTGAAGCTTTCTTT.

This clone has only one observation. CDR3 residues: CASNLRLGFGYTF. DNA for the CDR3: TGCGCCAGCAACTTGAGGTTAGGGTTTGGCTACACCTTC. The chain is built from TRBV10-2 and TRBJ1-2, with D unclear. V lost 7 bases and J lost 7, with 16 bases in between. CDR3 size: 13 residues. The germline V gene encodes CDR1 WSHSY and CDR2 SAAADI.

The chain has TRBV5-1 and TRBJ2-5; 10 bases agree with TRBD2. The germline V gene encodes CDR1 SGHRS and CDR2 YFSETQ. J lost 4 bases, V lost 4 bases, and 4 bases had no gene match. This CDR3 is built from 14 residues. The CDR3 sequence: CASSPGTSAETQYF. The CDR3 region has the DNA TGCGCCAGCAGCCCGGGGACTAGCGCAGAGACCCAGTACTTC.

This chain connects TRBV18 to TRBJ2-7; 8 positions match TRBD2. V shed 3 bases, J shed 7 bases, and the junction held 14 bases outside the gene matches. Germline assignment: CDR1 KGHSH and CDR2 LQKENI. This CDR3 has 16 residues. CDR3 sequence: CASSPGLTGGPREQYF. CDR3 DNA: TGTGCCAGCTCACCGGGGTTAACGGGAGGGCCCCGAGAGCAGTACTTC.

This chain joins TRBV24-1 and TRBJ2-2; tentatively, D is TRBD2 (5 bases). The V gene lost 9 bases and the J gene lost 1 base, with 17 bases spanning the gap. Germline-derived CDR1 and CDR2 are KGHDR and SFDVKD. The CDR3 length is 16 residues. The CDR3 DNA reads TGTGCCACCGGATGGGGAGCGGAGGAGAACACCGGGGAGCTGTTTTTT. Translating gives CATGWGAEENTGELFF.

The chain couples TRBV5-1 to TRBJ1-6; TRBD1 matches 7 bases. The CDR3 is made up of 17 amino acids. The germline CDR1 and CDR2 sequences are SGHRS and YFSETQ. With 5 bases clipped from V and 5 bases from J, the junction kept 13 bases outside the gene matches. CDR3 DNA: TGCGCCAGCAGAGGGTTGGCGGGACAGAAGAATAATTCACCCCTCCACTTT. This gives the protein CASRGLAGQKNNSPLHF. Combining the CDR3 with reference TRBV5-1 and TRBJ1-6 gives the whole variable domain KAGVTQTPRYLIKTRGQQVTLSCSPISGHRSVSWYQQTPGQGLQFLFEYFSETQRNKGNFPGRFSGRQFSNSRSEMNVSTLELGDSALYLCASRGLAGQKNNSPLHFGNGTRLTVT.

The chain carries TRBV5-1 and TRBJ2-1; a possible D gene is TRBD1 (5 bases). This CDR3 has 14 residues. Trimming took off 4 bases at V and 8 bases at J, with 16 bases between the two ends. Germline V gives CDR1 SGHRS, CDR2 YFSETQ. This CDR3 is CASSTRAGRHEQFF. CDR3 bases: TGCGCCAGCAGCACCCGAGCAGGGCGGCATGAGCAGTTCTTC. Looking up the rest from reference TRBV5-1 and TRBJ2-1 gives the full variable domain: KAGVTQTPRYLIKTRGQQVTLSCSPISGHRSVSWYQQTPGQGLQFLFEYFSETQRNKGNFPGRFSGRQFSNSRSEMNVSTLELGDSALYLCASSTRAGRHEQFFGPGTRLTVL.

V and J are TRBV15 and TRBJ1-2; D remains ambiguous. In germline, CDR1 is LNHNV, CDR2 YYDKDF (reference sequence). V was trimmed by 6 bases and J by 4 bases, leaving 12 bases between them. The CDR3 has 13 amino acids. The DNA of the CDR3 is TGTGCCACCAGGCGTACAGAAACCTATGGCTACACCTTC. Translated, it gives CATRRTETYGYTF.

V is TRBV9 and J is TRBJ1-3; 8 nucleotides match TRBD1. After removal of 2 bases from V and 0 bases from J, the junction contained 7 bases not matched to a gene. The CDR3 totals 17 residues. Germline lookup yields CDR1 SGDLS and CDR2 YYNGEE. The DNA for the CDR3 is TGTGCCAGCAGCGTCGATTCCGGGACAGGCTCTGGAAACACCATATATTTT. Amino acid sequence: CASSVDSGTGSGNTIYF.

The CDR3 reads CAISERGSPEKLFF. The CDR3 bases are TGTGCCATCAGTGAGCGGGGGTCTCCTGAAAAACTGTTTTTT. This chain uses TRBV10-3 with TRBJ1-4, with D possibly being TRBD1 (5 bases). The CDR3 covers 14 residues. Germline-derived CDR1 and CDR2 are ENHRY and SYGVKD. The V gene lost 2 bases and the J gene lost 7 bases, with 11 bases spanning the gap.

This rearrangement joins TRBV7-9 to TRBJ1-2; 7 positions match TRBD1. The V gene's germline CDR1 is SEHNR and CDR2 FQNEAQ (reference sequence). V dropped 4 bases and J dropped 5; count of bases not matched to a gene: 10. The CDR3 extends over 15 amino acids. The CDR3 here is CASSSLSPTGYGYTF. The CDR3 DNA follows: TGTGCCAGCAGCTCCCTGAGTCCGACAGGGTATGGCTACACCTTC. Together with reference TRBV7-9 and TRBJ1-2, the CDR3 gives the full variable domain: DTGVSQNPRHKITKRGQNVTFRCDPISEHNRLYWYRQTLGQGPEFLTYFQNEAQLEKSRLLSDRFSAERPKGSFSTLEIQRTEQGDSAMYLCASSSLSPTGYGYTFGSGTRLTVV.

The V call is TRBV29-1, the J call TRBJ2-3; 7 positions agree with TRBD1. The ends lost 7 bases at V and 4 bases at J; junction bases unmatched: 5. Germline V lookup: CDR1 SQVTM, CDR2 ANQGSEA. The CDR3 sequence is 12 residues long. The CDR3: CSGSTGADTQYF. CDR3 DNA: TGCAGCGGCTCCACAGGGGCAGATACGCAGTATTTT.

The rearrangement links TRBV7-8 to TRBJ2-1; 7 positions match TRBD1. The CDR3 loop spans 15 amino acids. Per the germline V gene, CDR1 is SGHVS and CDR2 is FQNEAQ. With 0 bases clipped from V and 3 bases from J, the junction kept 2 bases outside the gene matches. CDR3 coding DNA: TGTGCCAGCAGCTTAGCGCAGGGGGACTACAATGAGCAGTTCTTC. Translated, it gives CASSLAQGDYNEQFF.

The chain recombines TRBV21-1 with TRBJ1-1. TRBV21-1 corresponds to a pseudogene. This CDR3 is built from 14 residues. In DNA form, the CDR3 reads TGTGCCCCCCCCTCGAGGGGGGCAAACACTGAAGCTTTCTTT. It encodes CAPPSRGANTEAFF.

Regarding this clone: Different DNA sequences within this sample yield the same CDR3. The chain links TRBV7-2 to TRBJ2-7, with no clear D. In germline, CDR1 is SGHTA, CDR2 FQGNSA. The CDR3 sequence is 13 residues long. The ends were cut back, 1 base at V and 2 bases at J, with 6 bases in the middle. CDR3 sequence reads: CASSLDGTYEQYF. In DNA form, the CDR3 reads TGTGCCAGCAGCTTAGATGGGACCTACGAGCAGTACTTC.

The CDR3 is CASSQDKGTSSYEQYF. CDR3 nucleotides: TGTGCCAGCAGCCAAGATAAGGGGACTTCTTCCTACGAGCAGTACTTC. The rearrangement links TRBV3-1 (or the pseudogene TRBV3-2) to TRBJ2-7; maybe TRBD2 (6 bases). Germline V lookup: CDR1 LGHDT, CDR2 YNNKEL (reference sequence). Trimming pared 0 bases from V and 1 base from J, leaving 13 bases between. The CDR3 has 16 amino acids.

This clone was found once. This chain links TRBV2 with TRBJ1-2; weak D call: TRBD1 (6 bases). The CDR3 length is 12 residues. The germline CDR1 and CDR2 sequences are SNHLY and FYNNEI. Trimming stripped 6 bases from V and 7 bases from J, with 12 bases between. The CDR3 DNA sequence: TGTGCCAGCAGACTACAGGGACCTGGCTACACCTTC. This codes for CASRLQGPGYTF.

V usage is TRBV20-1 and J usage is TRBJ2-2; D is unclear. The germline V and J ends were trimmed by 3 bases and 0 bases, with 14 bases remaining between them. CDR1 is DFQATT, CDR2 SNEGSKA, per germline (reference sequence). The CDR3 has 16 amino acids. Written as DNA, the CDR3 is TGCAGTGCTAGTCGGACGGTCAACACGAACACCGGGGAGCTGTTTTTT. Translating it yields CSASRTVNTNTGELFF.

The gene calls are TRBV6-5 and TRBJ1-1, with D perhaps TRBD1 (5 bases). Germline lookup yields CDR1 MNHEY and CDR2 SVGAGI. Trimming took 0 bases from V and 11 from J, leaving 13 bases between them. This CDR3 region has 13 residues. Here the CDR3 DNA reads TGTGCCAGCAGTTACTCTGAGGGGAACGTGGCTTTCTTT. It translates to CASSYSEGNVAFF.